The 21 T cell receptor beta chains reported below all come from one sample, sequenced in a study of blood T cell repertoires in COVID-19. The protocol was immunoSEQ multiplex PCR, while the TCRdb copy is restricted to in-frame clones and leaves out a portion. The table shows 200,000 to 250,000 clones, with almost 85% occurring only once. The sequenced sample was peripheral blood. The origin of the receptors is a man aged 50 or older with acute or convalescent COVID-19.

This clone was seen a few times. This chain links TRBV19 with TRBJ1-1; 9 nucleotides line up with TRBD1. CDR1 and CDR2 (germline): LNHDA, SQIVND (reference sequence). Germline trimming cut 7 bases from V and 0 bases from J; bases unmatched to any gene: 15. The CDR3 runs to 18 residues. CDR3: CASTVPGQGPSLNTEAFF. For the CDR3, the DNA is TGTGCCAGTACCGTTCCGGGACAGGGTCCTTCTCTGAACACTGAAGCTTTCTTT.

The chain is built from TRBV18 and TRBJ2-2, with a tentative D call TRBD1 (6 bases). The V end lost 1 base, the J end lost 6 bases, and 9 bases lay between the germline ends. The germline V gene encodes CDR1 KGHSH and CDR2 LQKENI. The CDR3 consists of 14 residues. CDR3 nucleotides: TGTGCCAGCTCACCACAGGGGGACGCCGGGGAGCTGTTTTTT. It translates to CASSPQGDAGELFF.

This chain joins TRBV27 and TRBJ2-7; 12 nucleotides agree with TRBD1. With V trimmed by 6 bases and J by 4 bases, 7 bases remained unmatched. CDR3 length equals 15 residues. Per the germline V gene, CDR1 is MNHEY and CDR2 is SMNVEV (reference sequence). This CDR3 reads CASSIGTGGAYEQYF. CDR3 DNA: TGTGCCAGCAGCATAGGGACAGGGGGCGCGTACGAGCAGTACTTC.

The chain combines TRBV18 with TRBJ2-1; D uncertain. Per germline, CDR1 KGHSH and CDR2 LQKENI. CDR3 length: 15 amino acids. Trimming left V 1 base short and J 1 base short, with 8 bases between. The CDR3 DNA follows: TGTGCCAGCTCACCACAGACTTTTTCCTACAATGAGCAGTTCTTC. Protein product: CASSPQTFSYNEQFF.

This clone has only one observation. The V and J genes are TRBV7-9 and TRBJ2-5; the match to TRBD1 covers 9 bases. V trimming: 4 bases; J trimming: 3 bases; junction bases outside the gene matches: 6. Germline lookup yields CDR1 SEHNR and CDR2 FQNEAQ (reference sequence). The CDR3 is made up of 15 amino acids. The CDR3 reads CASSSRGDREETQYF. The DNA of the CDR3 is TGTGCCAGCAGCTCCCGGGGGGACAGGGAAGAGACCCAGTACTTC.

The J gene is TRBJ2-3, the V gene TRBV9, with 9 bases that match TRBD2. The CDR3 extends over 14 amino acids. Germline lookup yields CDR1 SGDLS and CDR2 YYNGEE. The V segment lost 7 bases and the J segment 2 bases; nucleotides outside the gene matches: 5. CDR3 in DNA: TGTGCCAGCTCCGCGGGGGGGAACACAGATACGCAGTATTTT. Translating it yields CASSAGGNTDTQYF. The entire variable domain, with the rest obtained from reference TRBV9 and TRBJ2-3, is as follows: DSGVTQTPKHLITATGQRVTLRCSPRSGDLSVYWYQQSLDQGLQFLIQYYNGEERAKGNILERFSAQQFPDLHSELNLSSLELGDSALYFCASSAGGNTDTQYFGPGTRLTVL.

The rearrangement uses TRBV28 and TRBJ2-3; 7 positions agree with TRBD1. The CDR3 covers 17 residues. V gave up 4 bases and J gave up 3 bases; unmatched junction bases: 13. Germline CDR1 and CDR2: MDHEN and SYDVKM. The CDR3 DNA reads TGTGCCAGCAGTTCCCTCGGACAGGATGAGAGGACAGATACGCAGTATTTT. It specifies CASSSLGQDERTDTQYF.

This clone was seen a handful of times. The genes are TRBV27 and TRBJ1-4, with 8 bases identical to TRBD1. CDR3 length equals 13 residues. With 5 bases clipped from V and 9 bases from J, the junction kept 5 bases outside the gene matches. CDR1 and CDR2 from the germline V gene are MNHEY and SMNVEV (reference sequence). DNA for the CDR3: TGTGCCAGCAGTGCCCGACAGGGGAAAAAACTGTTTTTT. It specifies CASSARQGKKLFF. Filled out from reference TRBV27 and TRBJ1-4, the complete variable domain reads EAQVTQNPRYLITVTGKKLTVTCSQNMNHEYMSWYRQDPGLGLRQIYYSMNVEVTDKGDVPEGYKVSRKEKRNFPLILESPSPNQTSLYFCASSARQGKKLFFGSGTQLSVL.

In its sample, this clone was seen a few times. The rearrangement uses TRBV5-1 and TRBJ2-1, with TRBD1 matching over 8 bases. The CDR3 sequence is 13 residues long. Germline V gives CDR1 SGHRS, CDR2 YFSETQ. Germline trimming cut 5 bases from V and 8 bases from J; bases unmatched to any gene: 6. CDR3 loop: CASRDRVSDEQFF. DNA of the CDR3: TGCGCCAGCAGGGACAGGGTTAGCGATGAGCAGTTCTTC.

This clone has just a few counts. The chain uses TRBV5-1 and TRBJ1-5, with 8 bases aligning to TRBD1. The CDR3 loop spans 16 amino acids. Germline V CDR1 and CDR2: SGHRS, YFSETQ. V lost 1 base and J lost 6; bases outside the gene matches: 9. The CDR3 sequence is CASSLSPGQGGQPQHF. CDR3 DNA: TGCGCCAGCAGCTTGTCCCCTGGACAGGGAGGTCAGCCCCAGCATTTT. The variable domain in full, with the rest retrieved from reference TRBV5-1 and TRBJ1-5, is KAGVTQTPRYLIKTRGQQVTLSCSPISGHRSVSWYQQTPGQGLQFLFEYFSETQRNKGNFPGRFSGRQFSNSRSEMNVSTLELGDSALYLCASSLSPGQGGQPQHFGDGTRLSIL.

The V and J genes are TRBV2 and TRBJ1-5, with TRBD1 matching 8 bases. Germline V gene lookup returns CDR1 SNHLY and CDR2 FYNNEI. The ends lost 5 bases at V and 5 bases at J; junction bases unmatched: 5. This CDR3 is built from 14 residues. In DNA, the CDR3 is TGTGCCAGCAGTTTCGGGACAGGAGATCAGCCCCAGCATTTT. Translation: CASSFGTGDQPQHF.

The chain recombines TRBV28 with TRBJ2-7; D is perhaps TRBD1 (5 bases). The CDR3 totals 13 residues. Germline loops: CDR1 MDHEN, CDR2 SYDVKM. Between the trimmed V and J ends, which lost 6 bases and 4 bases, there was a span of 13 bases. The CDR3 DNA is TGTGCCAGCAGCGTAGGGGATCTATACGAGCAGTACTTC. This codes for CASSVGDLYEQYF.

CDR3 in amino acids: CASSETSGGFSYNEQFF. The CDR3, as DNA: TGTGCCAGCAGCGAAACTAGCGGGGGGTTCTCCTACAATGAGCAGTTCTTC. The V call is TRBV5-6, the J call TRBJ2-1; 12 positions agree with TRBD2. V trimming: 4 bases; J trimming: 0 bases; junction bases outside the gene matches: 5. Germline loops: CDR1 SGHDT, CDR2 YYEEEE. This CDR3 comprises 17 residues.

The chain carries TRBV6-1 and TRBJ2-1; possible D gene TRBD1, 6 bases. V was pared by 1 base and J by 5 bases, with 9 bases between. Germline CDR1 and CDR2: MNHNS and SASEGT. The CDR3 is made up of 14 amino acids. CDR3 region: CASSEEGHDNEQFF. DNA for the CDR3: TGTGCCAGCAGTGAAGAGGGACACGACAATGAGCAGTTCTTC.

The rearrangement joins TRBV2 to TRBJ1-1; D is unresolved. Germline values: CDR1 SNHLY, CDR2 FYNNEI. Trimming removed 4 bases from V and 1 base from J, with 10 bases in between. This CDR3 comprises 14 residues. CDR3 amino acids: CASSVATSNTEAFF. The CDR3 coding sequence is TGTGCCAGCAGTGTCGCGACTTCGAACACTGAAGCTTTCTTT.

The chain links TRBV5-1 to TRBJ1-3, with D unresolved. V lost 6 bases to trimming and J lost 0 bases, with 16 bases between them. Per germline, CDR1 SGHRS and CDR2 YFSETQ. CDR3 size: 16 residues. CDR3 amino acids: CASTLGGADSGNTIYF. The CDR3 region has the DNA TGCGCCAGCACCCTTGGAGGTGCAGACTCTGGAAACACCATATATTTT.

This chain uses TRBV15 with TRBJ2-3; D gene ambiguous. The CDR3 consists of 13 residues. The ends were cut back, 0 bases at V and 6 bases at J, with 7 bases in the middle. The germline CDR1 and CDR2 sequences are LNHNV and YYDKDF (reference sequence). The CDR3 DNA is TGTGCCACCAGCAGAGATTCGCGTGATACGCAGTATTTT. Amino acid sequence: CATSRDSRDTQYF.

The V and J genes are TRBV6-5 and TRBJ2-7; 8 bases fit TRBD2. This CDR3 contains 14 residues. Germline-derived CDR1 and CDR2 are MNHEY and SVGAGI. Trimming cost V 6 bases and J 5 bases; bases outside gene matches: 9. CDR3 residues: CASSPGGDEDEQYF. CDR3 DNA: TGTGCCAGCAGCCCCGGGGGGGATGAGGACGAGCAGTACTTC.

The rearrangement uses TRBV6-1 and TRBJ2-5, with D possibly being TRBD1 (5 bases). This CDR3 spans 13 amino acids. Germline V CDR1 and CDR2: MNHNS, SASEGT. The germline V and J ends were trimmed by 3 bases and 5 bases, with 10 bases remaining between them. CDR3: CASSDRVRETQYF. The CDR3 DNA reads TGTGCCAGCAGTGACAGGGTCCGGGAGACCCAGTACTTC.

The V call is TRBV9, the J call TRBJ2-1; TRBD2 matches at 12 bases. The CDR3 length is 14 residues. The V and J ends lost 0 bases and 10 bases, in that order; junction bases with no gene match: 2. Germline lookup yields CDR1 SGDLS and CDR2 YYNGEE. In nucleotides, the CDR3 is TGTGCCAGCAGCGTAGGGACTAGCGGGAAAGAGCAGTTCTTC. It specifies CASSVGTSGKEQFF.

This chain uses TRBV5-1 with TRBJ1-4; the D is unclear. Trimming cost V 3 bases and J 8 bases, with 17 bases left between them. This CDR3 is 15 amino acids long. Germline-derived CDR1 and CDR2 are SGHRS and YFSETQ. CDR3 in amino acids: CASSSAGMAGEKLFF. CDR3 nucleotides: TGCGCCAGCAGCTCGGCGGGGATGGCTGGGGAAAAACTGTTTTTT.